This T cell receptor (beta chain) was documented in a study of early T cells in non-severe SARS-CoV-2 infection. Study summary: Sequenced material consisted of bulk RNA (from unsorted whole blood), and chains were unpaired.

This clonotype was seen just once. The antigen remains unidentified. Findings and caveats of the study: Private and CD4 specificities were missed by VDJdb matching, skewed to anti-spike CD8.

As part of library construction, unique molecular identifiers were attached to individual cDNA molecules. Each CDR3 protein gets one entry after TCRdb re-called the 5' RACE reads with MiXCR. The sample contains some 98,000 distinct CDR3 sequences, 9.5% to 12% of which appear only once. This TCR was sampled from an adult who was a healthcare worker with PCR-confirmed SARS-CoV-2 infection or an uninfected control (not recorded which). Sequencing was performed on whole blood.

The CDR3 loop reads CASSTGQVGTGELFF. The CDR3 DNA sequence: TGTGCCAGCAGCACGGGACAGGTCGGCACCGGGGAGCTGTTTTTT. The chain links TRBV9 to TRBJ2-2; 8 nucleotides line up with TRBD1. With V trimmed by 4 bases and J by 4 bases, 6 bases remained unmatched. The germline V gene encodes CDR1 SGDLS and CDR2 YYNGEE. This CDR3 region has 15 residues.